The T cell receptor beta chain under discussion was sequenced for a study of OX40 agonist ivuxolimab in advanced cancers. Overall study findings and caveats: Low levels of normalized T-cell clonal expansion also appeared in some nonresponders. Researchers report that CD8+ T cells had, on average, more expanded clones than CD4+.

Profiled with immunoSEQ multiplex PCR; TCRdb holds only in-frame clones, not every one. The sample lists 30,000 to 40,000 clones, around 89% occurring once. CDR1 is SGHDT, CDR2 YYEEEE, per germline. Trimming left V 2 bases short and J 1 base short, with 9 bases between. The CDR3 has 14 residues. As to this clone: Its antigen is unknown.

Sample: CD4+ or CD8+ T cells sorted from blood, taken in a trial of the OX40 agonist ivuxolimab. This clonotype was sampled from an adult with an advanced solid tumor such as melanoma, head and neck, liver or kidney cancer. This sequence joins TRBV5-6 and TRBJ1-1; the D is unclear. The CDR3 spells CASSLGRQNTEAFF. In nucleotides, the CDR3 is TGTGCCAGCAGCTTAGGACGGCAGAACACTGAAGCTTTCTTT. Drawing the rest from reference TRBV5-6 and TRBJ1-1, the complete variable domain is DAGVTQSPTHLIKTRGQQVTLRCSPKSGHDTVSWYQQALGQGPQFIFQYYEEEERQRGNFPDRFSGHQFPNYSSELNVNALLLGDSALYLCASSLGRQNTEAFFGQGTRLTVV.